What follows is one TCR beta chain and its context. Its target is unknown. In TCRdb, the RT-PCR reads were re-called with MiXCR into one record per CDR3 protein. The table shows approximately 500,000 distinct CDR3 sequences, with 13% occurring only once. This specimen comes from a study of response to subunit inactivated influenza vaccine. Broader study findings: Authors suggested each seasonal flu vaccination may recruit only limited numbers of new T cells.

V lost 3 bases and J 8 bases, leaving 14 bases between the germline ends. Per the germline V gene, CDR1 is SGHRS and CDR2 is YFSETQ. This CDR3 comprises 14 residues. This sequence was found in a man in his fifties or sixties who received an inactivated influenza vaccine. The specimen was PBMCs from blood, collected roughly 47 days after vaccination. The chain has TRBV5-1 and TRBJ2-2; TRBD1 might be the D (5 bases). For the CDR3, the DNA is TGCGCCAGCAGCTCCGACAGTGAATTTGGGGAGCTGTTTTTT. Amino acid sequence: CASSSDSEFGELFF.